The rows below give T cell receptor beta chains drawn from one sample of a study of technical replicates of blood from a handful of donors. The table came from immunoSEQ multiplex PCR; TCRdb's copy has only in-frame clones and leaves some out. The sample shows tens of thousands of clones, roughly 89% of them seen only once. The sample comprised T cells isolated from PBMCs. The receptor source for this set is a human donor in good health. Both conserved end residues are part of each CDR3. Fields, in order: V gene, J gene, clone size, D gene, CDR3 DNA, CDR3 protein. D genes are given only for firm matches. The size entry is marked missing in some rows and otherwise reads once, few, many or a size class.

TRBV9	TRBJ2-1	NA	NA	TGTGCCAGCAGCGCCACTTGGGTTAACGGGATCAATGAGCAGTTCTTC	CASSATWVNGINEQFF
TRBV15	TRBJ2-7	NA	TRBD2	TGTGCCACCAGCTTAAGGACTAGCGGCTACGAGCAGTACTTC	CATSLRTSGYEQYF
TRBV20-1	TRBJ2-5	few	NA	TGCAGTGCTAAGTATGGAGGGACCCAGTACTTC	CSAKYGGTQYF
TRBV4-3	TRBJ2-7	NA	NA	TGCGCCAGCAGCCAAGTAACGGGAAACTACGAGCAGTACTTC	CASSQVTGNYEQYF
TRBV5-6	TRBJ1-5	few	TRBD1	TGTGCCAGCAGCTCTTACAGGGGGCGTCTGCCCCAGCATTTT	CASSSYRGRLPQHF
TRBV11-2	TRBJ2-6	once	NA	TGTGCCAGCAGTAAGCCTGGGGCCAACGTCCTGACTTTC	CASSKPGANVLTF
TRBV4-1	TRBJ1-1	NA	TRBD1	TGCGCCAGCAGCCAAGGGGACAGCGGGTTCACTGAAGCTTTCTTT	CASSQGDSGFTEAFF
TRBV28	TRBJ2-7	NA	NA	TGTGCCAGCAGTCCGGGGGTACACGAGCAGTACTTC	CASSPGVHEQYF
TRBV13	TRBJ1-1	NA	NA	TGTGCCAGCAGCCCACAGGTTAGCACTGAAGCTTTCTTT	CASSPQVSTEAFF
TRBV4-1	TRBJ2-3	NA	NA	TGCGCCAGCAGCCAAGTAGTAAGCCCCACAGATACGCAGTATTTT	CASSQVVSPTDTQYF
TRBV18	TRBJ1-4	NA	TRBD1	TGTGCCAGCTCACCGCAGACAGGGGCGACTAATGAAAAACTGTTTTTT	CASSPQTGATNEKLFF